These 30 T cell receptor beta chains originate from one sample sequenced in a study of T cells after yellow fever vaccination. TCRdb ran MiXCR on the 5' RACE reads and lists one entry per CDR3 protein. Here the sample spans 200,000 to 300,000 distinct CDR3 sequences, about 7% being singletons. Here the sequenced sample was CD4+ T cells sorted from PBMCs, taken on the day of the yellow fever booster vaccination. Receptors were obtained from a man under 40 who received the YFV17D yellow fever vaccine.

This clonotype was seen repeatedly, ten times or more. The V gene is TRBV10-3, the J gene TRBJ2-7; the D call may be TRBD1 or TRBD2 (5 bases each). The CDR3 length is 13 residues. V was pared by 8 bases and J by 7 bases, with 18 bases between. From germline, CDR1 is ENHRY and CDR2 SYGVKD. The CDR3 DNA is TGTGCCATCGCGGACCGGGACCCTCCGGAGCAGTACTTC. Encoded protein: CAIADRDPPEQYF.

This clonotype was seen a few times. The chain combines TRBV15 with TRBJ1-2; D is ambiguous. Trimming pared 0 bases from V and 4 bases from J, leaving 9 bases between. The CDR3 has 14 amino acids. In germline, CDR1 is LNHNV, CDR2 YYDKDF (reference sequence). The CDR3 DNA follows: TGTGCCACCAGCAGAGATGGGGATGGCTATGGCTACACCTTC. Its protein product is CATSRDGDGYGYTF.

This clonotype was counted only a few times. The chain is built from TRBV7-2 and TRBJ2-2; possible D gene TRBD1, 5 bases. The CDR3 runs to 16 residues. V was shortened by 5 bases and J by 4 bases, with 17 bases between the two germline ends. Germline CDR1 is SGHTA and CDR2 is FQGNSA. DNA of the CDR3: TGTGCCAGCAGCCCCAGAAGGCTCACAGGCACCGGGGAGCTGTTTTTT. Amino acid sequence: CASSPRRLTGTGELFF.

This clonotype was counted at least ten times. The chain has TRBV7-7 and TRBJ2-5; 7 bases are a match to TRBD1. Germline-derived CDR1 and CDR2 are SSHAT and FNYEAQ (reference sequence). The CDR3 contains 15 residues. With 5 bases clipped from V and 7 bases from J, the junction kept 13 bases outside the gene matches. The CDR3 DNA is TGTGCCAGCAGCGTTAGATGGGACAGCGATGGGACCCAGTACTTC. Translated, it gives CASSVRWDSDGTQYF. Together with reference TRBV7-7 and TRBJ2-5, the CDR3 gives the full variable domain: GAGVSQSPRYKVTKRGQDVTLRCDPISSHATLYWYQQALGQGPEFLTYFNYEAQPDKSGLPSDRFSAERPEGSISTLTIQRTEQRDSAMYRCASSVRWDSDGTQYFGPGTRLLVL.

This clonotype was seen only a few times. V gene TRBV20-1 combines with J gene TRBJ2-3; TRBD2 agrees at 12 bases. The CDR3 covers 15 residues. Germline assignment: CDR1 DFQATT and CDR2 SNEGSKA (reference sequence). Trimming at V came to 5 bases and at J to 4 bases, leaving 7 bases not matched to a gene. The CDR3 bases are TGCAGTGCTCCCCGACTAGCGGGAGCCTCAGATACGCAGTATTTT. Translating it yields CSAPRLAGASDTQYF.

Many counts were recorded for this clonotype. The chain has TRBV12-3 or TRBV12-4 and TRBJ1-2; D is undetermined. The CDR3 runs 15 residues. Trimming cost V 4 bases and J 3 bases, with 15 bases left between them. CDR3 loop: CASSSRYLEDYGYTF. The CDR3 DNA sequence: TGTGCCAGCAGTTCCCGGTATCTAGAGGACTATGGCTACACCTTC.

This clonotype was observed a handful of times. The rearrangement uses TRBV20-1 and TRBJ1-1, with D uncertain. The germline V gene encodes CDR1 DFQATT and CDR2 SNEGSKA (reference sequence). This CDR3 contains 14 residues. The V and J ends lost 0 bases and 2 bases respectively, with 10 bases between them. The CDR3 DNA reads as TGCAGTGCTAGAGATCAAGGGTCCAACACTGAAGCTTTCTTT. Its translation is CSARDQGSNTEAFF.

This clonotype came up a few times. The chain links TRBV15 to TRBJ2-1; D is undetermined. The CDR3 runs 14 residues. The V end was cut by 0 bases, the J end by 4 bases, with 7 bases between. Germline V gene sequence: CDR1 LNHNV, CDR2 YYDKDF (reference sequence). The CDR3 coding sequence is TGTGCCACCAGCAGAGATACGGCGTACAATGAGCAGTTCTTC. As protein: CATSRDTAYNEQFF. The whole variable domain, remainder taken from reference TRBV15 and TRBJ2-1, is DAMVIQNPRYQVTQFGKPVTLSCSQTLNHNVMYWYQQKSSQAPKLLFHYYDKDFNNEADTPDNFQSRRPNTSFCFLDIRSPGLGDTAMYLCATSRDTAYNEQFFGPGTRLTVL.

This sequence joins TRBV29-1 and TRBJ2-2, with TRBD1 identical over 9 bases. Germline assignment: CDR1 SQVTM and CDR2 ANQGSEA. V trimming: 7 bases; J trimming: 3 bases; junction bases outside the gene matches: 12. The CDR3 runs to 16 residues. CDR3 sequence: CSAQTRRTGDTGELFF. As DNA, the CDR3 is TGCAGCGCACAAACCCGAAGGACAGGGGACACCGGGGAGCTGTTTTTT.

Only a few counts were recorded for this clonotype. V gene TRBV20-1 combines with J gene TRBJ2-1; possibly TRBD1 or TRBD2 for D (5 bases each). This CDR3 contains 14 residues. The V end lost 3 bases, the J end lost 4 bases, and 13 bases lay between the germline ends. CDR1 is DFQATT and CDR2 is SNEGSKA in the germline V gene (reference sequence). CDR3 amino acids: CSASLTRGYNEQFF. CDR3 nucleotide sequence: TGCAGTGCTAGTTTAACTAGGGGTTACAATGAGCAGTTCTTC.

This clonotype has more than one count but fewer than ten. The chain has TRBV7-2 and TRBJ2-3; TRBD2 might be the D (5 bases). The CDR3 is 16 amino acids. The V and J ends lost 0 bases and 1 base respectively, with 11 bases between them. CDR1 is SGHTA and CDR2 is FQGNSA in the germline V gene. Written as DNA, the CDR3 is TGTGCCAGCAGCTTAGCGTCACGAGCGGGCACAGATACGCAGTATTTT. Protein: CASSLASRAGTDTQYF.

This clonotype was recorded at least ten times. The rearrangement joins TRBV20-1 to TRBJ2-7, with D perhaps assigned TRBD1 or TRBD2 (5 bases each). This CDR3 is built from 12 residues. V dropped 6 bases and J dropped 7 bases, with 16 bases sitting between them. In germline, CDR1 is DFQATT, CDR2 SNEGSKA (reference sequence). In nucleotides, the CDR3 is TGCAGTGCCCGGTGGGGGATCGAAGAGCAGTACTTC. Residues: CSARWGIEEQYF.

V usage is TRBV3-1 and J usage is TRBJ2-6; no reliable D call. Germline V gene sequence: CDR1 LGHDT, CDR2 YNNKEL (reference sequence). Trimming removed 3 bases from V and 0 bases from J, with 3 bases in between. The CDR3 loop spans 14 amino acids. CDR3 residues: CASSHASGANVLTF. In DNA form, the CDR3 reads TGTGCCAGCAGCCATGCCTCTGGGGCCAACGTCCTGACTTTC. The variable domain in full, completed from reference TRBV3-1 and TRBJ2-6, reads DTAVSQTPKYLVTQMGNDKSIKCEQNLGHDTMYWYKQDSKKFLKIMFSYNNKELIINETVPNRFSPKSPDKAHLNLHINSLELGDSAVYFCASSHASGANVLTFGAGSRLTVL.

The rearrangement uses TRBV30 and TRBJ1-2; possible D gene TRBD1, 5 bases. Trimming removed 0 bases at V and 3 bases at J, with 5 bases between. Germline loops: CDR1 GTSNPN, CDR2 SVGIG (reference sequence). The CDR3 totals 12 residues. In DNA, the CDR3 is TGTGCCTGGAGTGTGACAGACTATGGCTACACCTTC. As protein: CAWSVTDYGYTF.

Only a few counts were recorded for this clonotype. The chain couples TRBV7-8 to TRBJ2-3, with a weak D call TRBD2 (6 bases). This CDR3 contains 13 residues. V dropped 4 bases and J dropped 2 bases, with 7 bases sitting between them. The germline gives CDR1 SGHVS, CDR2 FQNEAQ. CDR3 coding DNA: TGTGCCAGCAGCTGGACTAACACAGATACGCAGTATTTT. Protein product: CASSWTNTDTQYF. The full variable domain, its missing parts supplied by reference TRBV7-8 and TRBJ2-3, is GAGVSQSPRYKVAKRGQDVALRCDPISGHVSLFWYQQALGQGPEFLTYFQNEAQLDKSGLPSDRFFAERPEGSVSTLKIQRTQQEDSAVYLCASSWTNTDTQYFGPGTRLTVL.

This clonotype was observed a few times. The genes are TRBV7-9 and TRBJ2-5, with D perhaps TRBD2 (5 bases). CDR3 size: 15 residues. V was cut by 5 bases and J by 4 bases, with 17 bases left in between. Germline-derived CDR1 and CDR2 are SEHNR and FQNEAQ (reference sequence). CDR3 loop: CASSIGVALTETQYF. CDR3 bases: TGTGCCAGCAGCATTGGAGTAGCGCTAACAGAGACCCAGTACTTC.

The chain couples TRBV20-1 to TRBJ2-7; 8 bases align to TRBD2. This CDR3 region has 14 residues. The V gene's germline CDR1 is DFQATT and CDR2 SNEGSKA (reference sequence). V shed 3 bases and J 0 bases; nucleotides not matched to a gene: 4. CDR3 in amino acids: CSASGRAASYEQYF. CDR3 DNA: TGCAGTGCTAGCGGGAGGGCCGCCTCCTACGAGCAGTACTTC.

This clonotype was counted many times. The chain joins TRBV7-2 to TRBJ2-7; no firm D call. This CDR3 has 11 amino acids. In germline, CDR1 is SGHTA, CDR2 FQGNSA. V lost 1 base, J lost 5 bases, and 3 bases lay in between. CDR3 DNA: TGTGCCAGCAGCTTAGGGGACGAGCAGTACTTC. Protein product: CASSLGDEQYF.

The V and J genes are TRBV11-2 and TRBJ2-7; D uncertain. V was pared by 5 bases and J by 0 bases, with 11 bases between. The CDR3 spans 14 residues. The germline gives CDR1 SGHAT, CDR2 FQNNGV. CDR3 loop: CASSLISGSYEQYF. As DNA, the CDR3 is TGTGCCAGCAGCCTCATTTCCGGCTCCTACGAGCAGTACTTC.

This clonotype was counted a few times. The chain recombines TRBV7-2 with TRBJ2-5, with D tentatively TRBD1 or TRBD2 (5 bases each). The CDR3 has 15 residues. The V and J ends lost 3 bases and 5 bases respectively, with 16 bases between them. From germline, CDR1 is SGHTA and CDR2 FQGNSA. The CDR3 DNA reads TGTGCCAGCAGCTTCAATGGGGGAATCATGGAGACCCAGTACTTC. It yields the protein CASSFNGGIMETQYF.

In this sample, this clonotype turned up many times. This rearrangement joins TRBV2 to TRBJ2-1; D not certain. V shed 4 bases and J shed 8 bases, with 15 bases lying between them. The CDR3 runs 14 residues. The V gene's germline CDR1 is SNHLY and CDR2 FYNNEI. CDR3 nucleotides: TGTGCCAGCAGTGTCCATGGTGGGTTCTATGAGCAGTTCTTC. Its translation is CASSVHGGFYEQFF.

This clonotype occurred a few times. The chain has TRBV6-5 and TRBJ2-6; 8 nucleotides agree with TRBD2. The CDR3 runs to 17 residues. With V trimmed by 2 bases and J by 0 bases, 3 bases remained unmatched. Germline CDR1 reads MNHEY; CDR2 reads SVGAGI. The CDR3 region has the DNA TGTGCCAGCAGTTACACTAGCGGAACCTCTGGGGCCAACGTCCTGACTTTC. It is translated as CASSYTSGTSGANVLTF.

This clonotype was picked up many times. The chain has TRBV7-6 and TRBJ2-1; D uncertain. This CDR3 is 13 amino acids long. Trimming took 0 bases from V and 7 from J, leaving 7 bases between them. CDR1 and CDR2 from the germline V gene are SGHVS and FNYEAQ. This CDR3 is CASSLAGQNEQFF. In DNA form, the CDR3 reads TGTGCCAGCAGCTTAGCCGGCCAGAATGAGCAGTTCTTC.

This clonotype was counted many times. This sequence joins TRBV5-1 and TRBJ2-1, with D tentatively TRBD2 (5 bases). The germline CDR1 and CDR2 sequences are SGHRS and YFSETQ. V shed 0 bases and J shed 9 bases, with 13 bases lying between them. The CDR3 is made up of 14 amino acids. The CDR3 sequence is CASSLVGVGGEQFF. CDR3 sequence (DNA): TGCGCCAGCAGCTTGGTGGGAGTCGGTGGTGAGCAGTTCTTC.

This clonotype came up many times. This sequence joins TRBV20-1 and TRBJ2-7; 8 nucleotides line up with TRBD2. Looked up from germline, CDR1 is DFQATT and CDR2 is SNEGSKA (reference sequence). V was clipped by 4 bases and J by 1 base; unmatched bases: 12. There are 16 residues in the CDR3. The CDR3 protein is CSATPPAGGRSYEQYF. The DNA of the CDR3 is TGCAGTGCTACCCCACCGGCGGGGGGAAGGTCCTACGAGCAGTACTTC.

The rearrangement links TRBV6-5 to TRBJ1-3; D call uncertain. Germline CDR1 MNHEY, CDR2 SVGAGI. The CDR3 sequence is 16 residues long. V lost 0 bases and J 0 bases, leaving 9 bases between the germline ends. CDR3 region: CASSYSRVSSGNTIYF. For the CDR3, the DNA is TGTGCCAGCAGTTACTCGCGGGTTAGCTCTGGAAACACCATATATTTT.

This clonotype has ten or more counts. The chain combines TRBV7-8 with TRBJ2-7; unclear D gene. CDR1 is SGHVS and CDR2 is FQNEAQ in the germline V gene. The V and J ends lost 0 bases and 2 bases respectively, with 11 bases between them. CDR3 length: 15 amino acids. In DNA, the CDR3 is TGTGCCAGCAGCTTAGCAGGCGGTTCCACCTACGAGCAGTACTTC. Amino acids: CASSLAGGSTYEQYF.

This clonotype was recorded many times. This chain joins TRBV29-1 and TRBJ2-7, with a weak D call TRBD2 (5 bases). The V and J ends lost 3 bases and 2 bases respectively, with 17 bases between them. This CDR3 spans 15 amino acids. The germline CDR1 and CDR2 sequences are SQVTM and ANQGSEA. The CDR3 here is CSVDAGKAAAYEQYF. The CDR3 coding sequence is TGCAGCGTTGATGCGGGTAAAGCCGCCGCCTACGAGCAGTACTTC.

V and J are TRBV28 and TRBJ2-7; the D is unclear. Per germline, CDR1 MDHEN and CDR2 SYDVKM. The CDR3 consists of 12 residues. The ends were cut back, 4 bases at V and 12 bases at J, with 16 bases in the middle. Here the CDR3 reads CASSSSRPRAYF. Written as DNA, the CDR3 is TGTGCCAGCAGTTCCTCCCGGCCGCGCGCGTACTTC.

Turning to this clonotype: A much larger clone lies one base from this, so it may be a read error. CDR3 sequence: CASCLYLPGLAGGAHNEQFF. The CDR3 DNA sequence: TGTGCCAGCTGTCTATACTTGCCGGGACTAGCGGGAGGGGCCCACAATGAGCAGTTCTTC. The chain couples TRBV6-2 or TRBV6-3 to TRBJ2-1; 16 bases align to TRBD2. The length of the CDR3 is 20 residues. The J segment lost 5 bases and the V segment lost 8 bases, leaving 18 bases of the junction unmatched. Per germline, CDR1 MNHEY and CDR2 SVGEGT.